The 28 T cell receptor beta chains below were found in one sample sequenced in a study of blood T cell repertoires in COVID-19. TCRdb's table, derived via immunoSEQ multiplex PCR, lists solely in-frame clones and lacks some. The table lists around 140,000 clones, 80% of them singletons, with 3.5% to 4% in the top ten. The specimen sequenced was peripheral blood. These receptors all come from a man between 70 and 80 years old who had recovered from COVID-19.

The chain employs TRBV4-1 and TRBJ1-5, with D maybe TRBD1 (6 bases). Trimming took 2 bases from V and 7 from J, leaving 12 bases between them. The CDR3 loop spans 14 amino acids. CDR1 MGHRA and CDR2 YSYEKL come from the germline V gene. The CDR3 protein is CASSQQGIGQPQHF. The CDR3 DNA sequence: TGCGCCAGCAGCCAACAGGGGATCGGACAGCCCCAGCATTTT.

This clone appeared many times. The chain is built from TRBV19 and TRBJ1-4; 8 bases agree with TRBD1. J gave up 2 bases and V 6 bases, and 2 bases lay outside the gene matches. Germline V gene lookup returns CDR1 LNHDA and CDR2 SQIVND (reference sequence). The CDR3 consists of 14 residues. DNA of the CDR3: TGTGCCAGTAGCAGACAGGGGACTAATGAAAAACTGTTTTTT. Its translation: CASSRQGTNEKLFF.

The rearrangement uses TRBV5-4 and TRBJ2-1; 13 bases are a match to TRBD2. Germline V gene data show CDR1 as SGHNT and CDR2 as YYREEE (reference sequence). With 4 bases clipped from V and 8 bases from J, the junction kept 3 bases outside the gene matches. The CDR3 has 14 residues. CDR3 sequence reads: CASSVGLAGHEQFF. CDR3 bases: TGTGCCAGCAGCGTGGGACTAGCGGGACATGAGCAGTTCTTC. Drawing the rest from reference TRBV5-4 and TRBJ2-1, the complete variable domain is ETGVTQSPTHLIKTRGQQVTLRCSSQSGHNTVSWYQQALGQGPQFIFQYYREEENGRGNFPPRFSGLQFPNYSSELNVNALELDDSALYLCASSVGLAGHEQFFGPGTRLTVL.

The CDR3 region is CASRLTGDSQPQHF. DNA of the CDR3: TGTGCCAGCAGACTGACAGGGGACAGCCAGCCCCAGCATTTT. The J gene is TRBJ1-5, the V gene TRBV27; 8 nucleotides align to TRBD1. J gave up 7 bases and V 6 bases, and 8 bases lay outside the gene matches. CDR3 length: 14 residues. In germline, CDR1 is MNHEY, CDR2 SMNVEV (reference sequence).

This clone was recorded a few times. The CDR3 sequence: CASLGQGNTIYF. The DNA of the CDR3 is TGTGCCAGCTTAGGACAAGGAAACACCATATATTTT. The chain couples TRBV25-1 to TRBJ1-3; a weak D match, TRBD1 (5 bases). From germline, CDR1 is MGHDK and CDR2 SYGVNS. V shed 8 bases and J shed 4 bases, with 9 bases lying between them. This CDR3 is built from 12 residues. The full variable domain, its missing parts supplied by reference TRBV25-1 and TRBJ1-3, is EADIYQTPRYLVIGTGKKITLECSQTMGHDKMYWYQQDPGMELHLIHYSYGVNSTEKGDLSSESTVSRIRTEHFPLTLESARPSHTSQYLCASLGQGNTIYFGEGSWLTVV.

The chain recombines TRBV7-2 with TRBJ2-1; TRBD2 might be the D (6 bases). The V gene lost 4 bases and the J gene lost 8 bases, with 12 bases spanning the gap. There are 13 residues in the CDR3. Germline CDR1 is SGHTA and CDR2 is FQGNSA. DNA for the CDR3: TGTGCCAGCAGCTCCGGGAGTGGGGATGAGCAGTTCTTC. Translated: CASSSGSGDEQFF.

The rearrangement uses TRBV29-1 and TRBJ2-7; a possible D gene is TRBD2 (5 bases). The CDR3 sequence is 13 residues long. Germline loops: CDR1 SQVTM, CDR2 ANQGSEA. V was pared by 3 bases and J by 3 bases, with 12 bases between. The CDR3 reads CSVDKSGNYEQYF. The DNA of the CDR3 is TGCAGCGTTGATAAGAGCGGTAACTACGAGCAGTACTTC.

This sequence joins TRBV3-1 (or the pseudogene TRBV3-2) and TRBJ2-3; weak D call: TRBD2 (5 bases). The CDR3 spans 14 residues. Trimming stripped 3 bases from V and 3 bases from J, with 10 bases between. Looked up from germline, CDR1 is LGHDT and CDR2 is YNNKEL (reference sequence). CDR3 coding DNA: TGTGCCAGCAGCCATATCAGCGGTACAGATACGCAGTATTTT. Its translation is CASSHISGTDTQYF.

The J gene is TRBJ2-1, the V gene TRBV12-5, with D perhaps TRBD2 (6 bases). The CDR3 contains 17 residues. Trimming pared 0 bases from V and 9 bases from J, leaving 21 bases between. The germline V gene encodes CDR1 LGHNT and CDR2 FRNRAP. CDR3 region: CASGLVPGLTTGGEQFF. CDR3 DNA: TGTGCTAGTGGTTTGGTACCGGGACTCACAACAGGTGGTGAGCAGTTCTTC.

The CDR3 nucleotides read TGTGCCAGCAGTTTCGCCCAGGGTTCGAACACCGGGGAGCTGTTTTTT. Its translation: CASSFAQGSNTGELFF. The chain links TRBV6-6 to TRBJ2-2; maybe TRBD1 (5 bases). Germline CDR1 is MNHNY and CDR2 is SVGAGI (reference sequence). V was shortened by 4 bases and J by 0 bases, with 12 bases between the two germline ends. The CDR3 has 16 residues.

This chain joins TRBV24-1 and TRBJ2-7; TRBD1 might be the D (5 bases). V shed 4 bases and J shed 7 bases, with 10 bases lying between them. The germline V gene encodes CDR1 KGHDR and CDR2 SFDVKD. The CDR3 has 12 amino acids. In DNA form, the CDR3 reads TGTGCCACCAGTGACAGGGATGGGGAGCAGTACTTC. Residues: CATSDRDGEQYF.

The chain has TRBV4-2 and TRBJ2-1; TRBD2 matches at 12 bases. The CDR3 totals 22 residues. Germline V gives CDR1 LGHNA, CDR2 YNFKEQ. Trimming took 3 bases from V and 1 from J; bases not matched to a gene: 19. The CDR3 region is CASSQAYPGLAGDGESYNEQFF. CDR3 nucleotides: TGTGCCAGCAGCCAGGCCTACCCGGGACTAGCGGGTGATGGGGAATCCTACAATGAGCAGTTCTTC.

This clone was counted once. The J gene is TRBJ2-3, the V gene TRBV11-3; D is unclear. Germline CDR1 SGHNT, CDR2 YENEEA. V was shortened by 5 bases and J by 0 bases, with 9 bases between the two germline ends. This CDR3 is 14 amino acids long. CDR3 coding DNA: TGTGCCAGCAGCGAAAGCCCAAGCACAGATACGCAGTATTTT. It encodes CASSESPSTDTQYF.

Only one count was recorded for this clone. The chain couples TRBV30 to TRBJ2-5; 12 bases are shared with TRBD1. J was trimmed by 5 bases and V by 1 base; bases with no gene match: 8. There are 16 residues in the CDR3. The germline V gene has CDR1 GTSNPN and CDR2 SVGIG (reference sequence). The CDR3 here is CAWSAFGTGGFETQYF. The DNA for the CDR3 is TGTGCCTGGAGTGCCTTCGGGACAGGGGGCTTCGAGACCCAGTACTTC. Together with reference TRBV30 and TRBJ2-5, the CDR3 gives the full variable domain: SQTIHQWPATLVQPVGSPLSLECTVEGTSNPNLYWYRQAAGRGLQLLFYSVGIGQISSEVPQNLSASRPQDRQFILSSKKLLLSDSGFYLCAWSAFGTGGFETQYFGPGTRLLVL.

The genes are TRBV6-2 or TRBV6-3 and TRBJ2-1, with a tentative D call TRBD1 (5 bases). The CDR3 runs 15 residues. V gave up 4 bases and J gave up 6 bases, with 16 bases separating them. Germline V gives CDR1 MNHEY, CDR2 SVGEGT. The CDR3 DNA sequence: TGTGCCAGCAGTTCCCAGGGCTTACCCTCCAATGAGCAGTTCTTC. Its translation: CASSSQGLPSNEQFF.

V usage is TRBV27 and J usage is TRBJ2-3; D might be TRBD2 (6 bases). V shed 2 bases and J shed 0 bases, with 18 bases lying between them. The CDR3 length is 18 residues. Germline CDR1 and CDR2: MNHEY and SMNVEV (reference sequence). CDR3 region: CASSLEGRLASSTDTQYF. In nucleotides, the CDR3 is TGTGCCAGCAGTTTAGAAGGGCGGCTAGCGTCTAGCACAGATACGCAGTATTTT.

This chain connects TRBV5-5 to TRBJ2-3, with a possible D match to TRBD2 (6 bases). This CDR3 has 14 residues. Deletions cut 2 bases from V and 0 bases from J, with 7 bases between. Germline lookup yields CDR1 SGHKS and CDR2 YYEKEE (reference sequence). CDR3: CASSFSGSTDTQYF. CDR3 sequence (DNA): TGTGCCAGCAGCTTTAGCGGAAGCACAGATACGCAGTATTTT. Drawing the rest from reference TRBV5-5 and TRBJ2-3, the complete variable domain is DAGVTQSPTHLIKTRGQQVTLRCSPISGHKSVSWYQQVLGQGPQFIFQYYEKEERGRGNFPDRFSARQFPNYSSELNVNALLLGDSALYLCASSFSGSTDTQYFGPGTRLTVL.

The rearrangement joins TRBV11-2 to TRBJ2-3, with D unclear. Trimming cost V 1 base and J 4 bases, with 9 bases left between them. This CDR3 region has 14 residues. Germline loops: CDR1 SGHAT, CDR2 FQNNGV. The CDR3 region has the DNA TGTGCCAGCAGCTTAGTGGGCCTCGCAGATACGCAGTATTTT. This encodes CASSLVGLADTQYF.

The chain has TRBV19 and TRBJ1-5, with a weak D call TRBD1 (5 bases). Trimming pared 5 bases from V and 3 bases from J, leaving 14 bases between. This CDR3 spans 15 amino acids. Germline assignment: CDR1 LNHDA and CDR2 SQIVND (reference sequence). The CDR3, as DNA: TGTGCCAGTAGTCCCCCGAACAGGTACAATCAGCCCCAGCATTTT. Amino acid sequence: CASSPPNRYNQPQHF.

In its sample, this clone was seen once. The chain employs TRBV30 and TRBJ1-4; 10 nucleotides align to TRBD1. J lost 7 bases, V lost 4 bases, and 12 bases had no gene match. The germline V gene has CDR1 GTSNPN and CDR2 SVGIG (reference sequence). This CDR3 has 16 residues. CDR3 sequence reads: CAWIPAGDRGFEKLFF. The CDR3 bases are TGTGCCTGGATCCCCGCTGGGGACAGGGGATTTGAAAAACTGTTTTTT.

This chain connects TRBV19 to TRBJ2-7; TRBD2 agrees at 13 bases. The V gene's germline CDR1 is LNHDA and CDR2 SQIVND (reference sequence). The V and J ends lost 6 bases and 0 bases, in that order; junction bases with no gene match: 2. The CDR3 consists of 15 residues. DNA of the CDR3: TGTGCCAGTAGCCGGACTAGCGGGAGCTCCTACGAGCAGTACTTC. It is translated as CASSRTSGSSYEQYF.

The rearrangement uses TRBV2 and TRBJ2-5; 11 bases match TRBD2. Germline CDR1 SNHLY, CDR2 FYNNEI. CDR3 length equals 16 residues. V was clipped by 1 base and J by 3 bases; unmatched bases: 4. The CDR3 region is CASSEVLAGDEETQYF. The CDR3 region has the DNA TGTGCCAGCAGTGAAGTACTAGCGGGAGATGAAGAGACCCAGTACTTC.

The rearrangement links TRBV10-3 to TRBJ2-2; 7 nucleotides match TRBD1. The ends lost 3 bases at V and 0 bases at J; junction bases unmatched: 13. Germline V gene lookup returns CDR1 ENHRY and CDR2 SYGVKD. The CDR3 sequence is 19 residues long. CDR3 region: CAISENNKPDRPNTGELFF. CDR3 sequence (DNA): TGTGCCATCAGTGAAAACAACAAACCGGACAGGCCGAACACCGGGGAGCTGTTTTTT.

The chain links TRBV24-1 to TRBJ2-3, with 9 bases that match TRBD2. The CDR3 contains 13 residues. After removal of 9 bases from V and 4 bases from J, the junction contained 4 bases not matched to a gene. The germline CDR1 and CDR2 sequences are KGHDR and SFDVKD. For the CDR3, the DNA is TGTGCCACCCGGAGCGGGAGGTCAGATACGCAGTATTTT. This gives the protein CATRSGRSDTQYF.

The CDR3: CASSTTGETQYF. In nucleotides, the CDR3 is TGTGCCAGCTCTACCACAGGAGAGACCCAGTACTTC. The chain recombines TRBV18 with TRBJ2-5, with a possible D match to TRBD1 (5 bases). V shed 6 bases and J shed 4 bases, with 9 bases lying between them. CDR3 length: 12 residues. In germline, CDR1 is KGHSH, CDR2 LQKENI.

This chain connects TRBV5-1 to TRBJ2-1; TRBD2 is a possible D gene (7 bases). Trimming removed 4 bases at V and 8 bases at J, with 19 bases between. The CDR3 is 15 residues long. CDR1 is SGHRS and CDR2 is YFSETQ in the germline V gene. CDR3 loop: CASSPLTGGGDEQFF. The CDR3 DNA is TGCGCCAGCAGCCCCCTGACAGGTGGGGGGGATGAGCAGTTCTTC.

This chain links TRBV9 with TRBJ2-7, with D possibly TRBD1 on 5 matching bases. The CDR3 covers 15 residues. The germline V gene encodes CDR1 SGDLS and CDR2 YYNGEE. Trimming took 0 bases from V and 3 from J, leaving 13 bases between them. The CDR3 is CASSVEQWQGYEQYF. The CDR3 nucleotides read TGTGCCAGCAGCGTAGAGCAGTGGCAGGGCTACGAGCAGTACTTC. Full variable domain (outside the CDR3, taken from reference TRBV9 and TRBJ2-7): DSGVTQTPKHLITATGQRVTLRCSPRSGDLSVYWYQQSLDQGLQFLIQYYNGEERAKGNILERFSAQQFPDLHSELNLSSLELGDSALYFCASSVEQWQGYEQYFGPGTRLTVT.

The rearrangement uses TRBV6-5 and TRBJ2-2; 8 bases are a match to TRBD2. Germline lookup yields CDR1 MNHEY and CDR2 SVGAGI. The CDR3 extends over 14 amino acids. V shed 6 bases, J shed 7 bases, and the junction held 7 bases outside the gene matches. CDR3 coding DNA: TGTGCCAGCAGAACAGCGGGAGTCCTCGGGGAGCTGTTTTTT. It specifies CASRTAGVLGELFF.